These 16 T cell receptor beta chains were sequenced from one sample in a study of blood T cell repertoires in COVID-19. The protocol was immunoSEQ multiplex PCR, while the TCRdb copy is restricted to in-frame clones and leaves out a portion. The table records about 170,000 clones, 84% of them present only once. Source material: PBMCs or T cells enriched from blood (not recorded which). The receptors here all came from a man aged 45-65 years who had recovered from COVID-19.

This clone is a singleton in its sample. The rearrangement links TRBV6-5 to TRBJ2-5; possible D gene TRBD1, 5 bases. From germline, CDR1 is MNHEY and CDR2 SVGAGI. The V end was cut by 8 bases, the J end by 2 bases, with 12 bases between. This CDR3 is 13 amino acids long. CDR3 in DNA: TGTGCCAGCGTATTTCAGGGACAAGAGACCCAGTACTTC. Encoded protein: CASVFQGQETQYF.

The rearrangement links TRBV14 to TRBJ1-6, with D maybe TRBD1 (5 bases). The germline V gene has CDR1 SGHDN and CDR2 FVKESK. The ends were cut back, 1 base at V and 9 bases at J, with 7 bases in the middle. The CDR3 covers 13 residues. CDR3 DNA sequence: TGTGCCAGCAGCCAAGGACAGTTTTCACCCCTCCACTTT. Translation gives CASSQGQFSPLHF.

On this clone: This sample also contains other DNA sequences that code for the same CDR3. CDR3 sequence: CASRIGGNTEAFF. The DNA for the CDR3 is TGTGCCAGCAGAATCGGGGGGAACACTGAAGCTTTCTTT. V and J are TRBV7-3 and TRBJ1-1; D is possibly TRBD1 (5 bases). The CDR3 totals 13 residues. Germline CDR1 reads SGHTA; CDR2 reads FQGTGA. The ends were cut back, 6 bases at V and 1 base at J, with 9 bases in the middle.

The chain links TRBV30 to TRBJ1-4; 12 bases align to TRBD1. The CDR3 extends over 14 amino acids. CDR1 and CDR2 (germline): GTSNPN, SVGIG (reference sequence). V shed 0 bases, J shed 12 bases, and the junction held 5 bases outside the gene matches. As DNA, the CDR3 is TGTGCCTGGAGTGTTGGGACAGGGGGCAGGGAACTGTTTTTT. Its protein is CAWSVGTGGRELFF.

The chain links TRBV6-1 to TRBJ2-5, with a weak D call TRBD2 (5 bases). Looked up from germline, CDR1 is MNHNS and CDR2 is SASEGT. The CDR3 has 16 residues. Trimming removed 3 bases at V and 5 bases at J, with 19 bases between. CDR3 in DNA: TGTGCCAGCAGTGAGACCGCCCGGGGTATAGGGGAGACCCAGTACTTC. The encoded protein is CASSETARGIGETQYF.

The rearrangement joins TRBV5-4 to TRBJ1-4; 8 bases align to TRBD1. Per the germline V gene, CDR1 is SGHNT and CDR2 is YYREEE (reference sequence). V dropped 4 bases and J dropped 7; count of bases not matched to a gene: 6. The length of the CDR3 is 14 residues. CDR3 DNA sequence: TGTGCCAGCAGCCAACAGGGGGAGGGTGAAAAACTGTTTTTT. Protein product: CASSQQGEGEKLFF.

The chain is built from TRBV24-1 and TRBJ1-5; D may be TRBD1 (6 bases). Looked up from germline, CDR1 is KGHDR and CDR2 is SFDVKD. The V gene lost 9 bases and the J gene lost 3 bases, with 20 bases spanning the gap. The length of the CDR3 is 16 residues. Here the CDR3 reads CATDKVKYRANQPQHF. The CDR3 nucleotides are TGTGCCACCGACAAAGTAAAGTACAGGGCCAATCAGCCCCAGCATTTT.

The chain carries TRBV29-1 and TRBJ1-3; D gene ambiguous. Trimming removed 6 bases at V and 0 bases at J, with 6 bases between. This CDR3 has 12 residues. Germline V gives CDR1 SQVTM, CDR2 ANQGSEA. CDR3 in DNA: TGCAGCGTCACTGACTCTGGAAACACCATATATTTT. Translated: CSVTDSGNTIYF.

The chain links TRBV12-3 or TRBV12-4 to TRBJ2-1; D possibly corresponds to TRBD1 (6 bases). The V and J ends lost 2 bases and 7 bases respectively, with 9 bases between them. CDR3 length equals 13 residues. CDR3 sequence reads: CASSLPGANEQFF. The CDR3 DNA sequence: TGTGCCAGCAGTTTACCAGGGGCAAATGAGCAGTTCTTC.

This chain links TRBV5-4 with TRBJ1-2, with 7 nucleotides matching TRBD1. V lost 4 bases to trimming and J lost 1 base; unmatched junction nucleotides: 7. The CDR3 loop spans 15 amino acids. CDR1 SGHNT and CDR2 YYREEE come from the germline V gene (reference sequence). The CDR3 spells CASSPGTAFNYGYTF. In DNA form, the CDR3 reads TGTGCCAGCAGCCCCGGGACAGCGTTTAACTATGGCTACACCTTC. The full variable domain, with the rest looked up from reference TRBV5-4 and TRBJ1-2, is ETGVTQSPTHLIKTRGQQVTLRCSSQSGHNTVSWYQQALGQGPQFIFQYYREEENGRGNFPPRFSGLQFPNYSSELNVNALELDDSALYLCASSPGTAFNYGYTFGSGTRLTVV.

This clone was seen at least ten times. V and J are TRBV3-1 (or the pseudogene TRBV3-2) and TRBJ2-1, with D perhaps TRBD2 (5 bases). The germline V gene encodes CDR1 LGHDT and CDR2 YNNKEL (reference sequence). The CDR3 loop spans 13 amino acids. V was pared by 5 bases and J by 9 bases, with 14 bases between. CDR3 in amino acids: CASSSRGRGEQFF. The CDR3 DNA reads TGTGCCAGCAGCTCACGGGGTAGAGGTGAGCAGTTCTTC.

V usage is TRBV3-1 (or the pseudogene TRBV3-2) and J usage is TRBJ1-1; D is undetermined. Deletions cut 3 bases from V and 2 bases from J, with 16 bases between. The CDR3 spans 16 residues. Germline V gene data show CDR1 as LGHDT and CDR2 as YNNKEL (reference sequence). The CDR3 nucleotides are TGTGCCAGCAGCCACCAAAAGAGGGAGTTAAACACTGAAGCTTTCTTT. Translating gives CASSHQKRELNTEAFF.

V usage is TRBV9 and J usage is TRBJ2-2; 8 bases are shared with TRBD2. V trimming: 3 bases; J trimming: 5 bases; junction bases outside the gene matches: 9. Germline CDR1 SGDLS, CDR2 YYNGEE. The CDR3 has 16 residues. Written as DNA, the CDR3 is TGTGCCAGCAGCGACAACAGCGGGGGTGAGACCGGGGAGCTGTTTTTT. Translating gives CASSDNSGGETGELFF.

The chain couples TRBV3-1 (or the pseudogene TRBV3-2) to TRBJ1-2; 8 bases are a match to TRBD1. Germline V lookup: CDR1 LGHDT, CDR2 YNNKEL (reference sequence). The junction had 9 bases not matched to a gene; V was cut back by 5 bases and J by 4 bases. This CDR3 contains 15 residues. CDR3 sequence reads: CASSTNRGARYGYTF. DNA of the CDR3: TGTGCCAGCAGCACAAACAGGGGGGCTCGCTATGGCTACACCTTC.

The V gene is TRBV5-4, the J gene TRBJ2-1; TRBD2 agrees at 12 bases. Germline lookup yields CDR1 SGHNT and CDR2 YYREEE (reference sequence). Trimming removed 4 bases from V and 7 bases from J; junction bases left unmatched: 9. CDR3 length: 16 amino acids. Here the CDR3 reads CASSLHPSGGGNEQFF. CDR3 DNA sequence: TGTGCCAGCAGCCTCCATCCTAGCGGGGGGGGTAATGAGCAGTTCTTC. The whole variable domain, remainder taken from reference TRBV5-4 and TRBJ2-1, is ETGVTQSPTHLIKTRGQQVTLRCSSQSGHNTVSWYQQALGQGPQFIFQYYREEENGRGNFPPRFSGLQFPNYSSELNVNALELDDSALYLCASSLHPSGGGNEQFFGPGTRLTVL.

The chain recombines TRBV5-1 with TRBJ1-1; no clear D gene. Between the trimmed V and J ends, which lost 1 base and 5 bases, there was a span of 9 bases. The CDR3 contains 13 residues. Germline V gene lookup returns CDR1 SGHRS and CDR2 YFSETQ. The CDR3 reads CASSLLRETEAFF. In DNA, the CDR3 is TGCGCCAGCAGCTTGCTCCGGGAAACTGAAGCTTTCTTT.